A selection of T cell receptor beta chains follows, all from one sample in a study of identical twins. TCRdb fed the 5' RACE reads into MiXCR, producing one record per CDR3 protein. The repertoire holds fewer than 250,000 distinct CDR3 sequences, with around a tenth as singletons. The sequenced sample was memory (CD45RO+) T cells sorted from blood. The receptor set was obtained from a woman between 18 and 29 years old in good health. Each CDR3 is given with its conserved first and last residue. D genes are given only for firm matches. Size values are once, few and many counts, or a class for expanded clones, and some rows have none.

V	J	D	size	CDR3	DNA
TRBV18	TRBJ2-1	TRBD2	-	CASSPYGGGSTANEQFF	TGTGCCAGCTCACCATACGGCGGGGGGTCAACTGCCAATGAGCAGTTCTTC
TRBV28	TRBJ2-7	-	few	CASSWGVYEQYF	TGTGCCAGCAGCTGGGGGGTCTACGAGCAGTACTTC
TRBV15	TRBJ2-1	-	few	CATSRVSPGNEQFF	TGTGCCACCAGCAGAGTTAGTCCCGGCAATGAGCAGTTCTTC
TRBV20-1	TRBJ2-7	-	-	CSASRRGKANEQYF	TGCAGTGCTAGTCGGCGGGGTAAGGCCAACGAGCAGTACTTC
TRBV5-6	TRBJ1-1	-	few	CASSPPWSMNTEAFF	TGTGCCAGCAGCCCACCGTGGAGCATGAACACTGAAGCTTTCTTT
TRBV5-1	TRBJ2-1	-	few	CASSLMTQGNNEQFF	TGCGCCAGCAGCTTGATGACCCAGGGAAACAATGAGCAGTTCTTC
TRBV30	TRBJ2-1	-	-	CAWSGRAYNEQFF	TGTGCCTGGTCAGGAAGAGCTTACAATGAGCAGTTCTTC
TRBV7-9	TRBJ2-7	-	many	CASSLEVPYEQYF	TGTGCCAGCAGCTTAGAGGTCCCCTACGAGCAGTACTTC
TRBV10-3	TRBJ2-7	-	many	CAISESIYYEQYF	TGTGCCATCAGTGAATCAATTTACTACGAGCAGTACTTC
TRBV4-3	TRBJ2-3	-	many	CASSSRDPSTDTQYF	TGCGCCAGCAGCAGCCGGGACCCAAGCACAGATACGCAGTATTTT
TRBV6-6	TRBJ1-5	-	few	CASSFEESQTQHF	TGTGCCAGCAGTTTCGAGGAAAGCCAGACCCAGCATTTT
TRBV29-1	TRBJ2-3	-	many	CSHSAGASNTQYF	TGCAGCCACTCGGCAGGGGCCTCGAATACGCAGTATTTT
TRBV20-1	TRBJ2-7	-	-	CSAVTPQVASNEQYF	TGCAGTGCCGTTACGCCACAGGTGGCTAGTAACGAGCAGTACTTC
TRBV7-3	TRBJ1-1	TRBD1	-	CASSIFGQGGEAFF	TGTGCCAGCAGCATATTCGGACAGGGAGGTGAAGCTTTCTTT
TRBV7-3	TRBJ2-3	-	few	CASSWGLSTDTQYF	TGTGCCAGCAGCTGGGGACTGAGCACAGATACGCAGTATTTT
TRBV11-2	TRBJ2-7	-	-	CASIQGAAGGLYEQYF	TGTGCCAGCATCCAGGGGGCGGCGGGAGGTCTCTACGAGCAGTACTTC
TRBV20-1	TRBJ2-7	-	-	CSARRLGAYEQYF	TGCAGTGCCAGACGACTAGGGGCCTACGAGCAGTACTTC
TRBV20-1	TRBJ2-5	-	many	CSAEISGEETQYF	TGCAGTGCTGAAATCAGCGGAGAAGAGACCCAGTACTTC
TRBV20-1	TRBJ1-2	TRBD1	few	CSARGQGAGYGYTF	TGCAGTGCTAGAGGACAGGGAGCGGGCTATGGCTACACCTTC
TRBV10-3	TRBJ1-2	-	-	CAMSPGLFCWAF	TGTGCCATGAGCCCCGGGCTCTTCTGCTGGGCCTTC
TRBV11-2	TRBJ2-1	TRBD2	-	CASSPPGGNEQFF	TGTGCCAGCAGCCCCCCCGGGGGGAATGAGCAGTTCTTC
TRBV4-2	TRBJ1-3	-	medium-sized	CASSQEESLSGNTIYF	TGTGCCAGCAGCCAAGAAGAATCGCTCTCGGGAAACACCATATATTTT
TRBV7-7	TRBJ2-1	TRBD2	few	CASSRFRLAGGKNNEQFF	TGTGCTAGCAGCCGTTTTCGACTAGCGGGCGGCAAAAACAATGAGCAGTTCTTC
TRBV7-2	TRBJ2-5	TRBD2	few	CASSVGTTRETQYF	TGTGCCAGCAGCGTAGGGACTACCCGAGAGACCCAGTACTTC
TRBV30	TRBJ2-1	-	-	CACDPGQNEQFF	TGTGCCTGCGATCCGGGGCAAAATGAGCAGTTCTTC
TRBV7-8	TRBJ1-1	-	many	CASSLAWAGPNTEAFF	TGTGCCAGCAGCTTAGCGTGGGCAGGGCCAAACACTGAAGCTTTCTTT
TRBV7-9	TRBJ2-2	TRBD1	few	CASSPTRQGDTGELFF	TGTGCCAGCAGCCCTACCCGACAGGGCGACACCGGGGAGCTGTTTTTT
TRBV4-3	TRBJ2-3	-	-	CASSQGGGGWTDTQYF	TGCGCCAGCAGCCAAGGAGGCGGGGGCTGGACAGATACGCAGTATTTT
TRBV9	TRBJ2-1	TRBD2	-	CASSVGLAEYNEQFF	TGTGCCAGCAGCGTTGGGCTAGCGGAGTACAATGAGCAGTTCTTC
TRBV5-1	TRBJ2-2	TRBD1	many	CASSFPRDRAYTGELFF	TGCGCCAGCAGCTTTCCCCGGGACAGGGCTTACACCGGGGAGCTGTTTTTT
TRBV12-3/TRBV12-4	TRBJ1-3	-	-	CASSQNTIYF	TGTGCCAGCAGTCAAAACACCATATATTTT
TRBV19	TRBJ2-6	-	-	CASKFSAVSGANVLTF	TGTGCCAGTAAATTCTCGGCGGTCTCTGGGGCCAACGTCCTGACTTTC
TRBV9	TRBJ1-6	-	many	CASSFQTGSYNSPLHF	TGTGCCAGCAGCTTCCAGACAGGCTCCTATAATTCACCCCTCCACTTT
TRBV3-1	TRBJ2-1	-	many	CASSQVRAVSYNEQFF	TGTGCCAGCAGCCAAGTAAGGGCAGTCTCCTACAATGAGCAGTTCTTC
TRBV5-1	TRBJ2-1	-	many	CASSPAVDNEQFF	TGCGCCAGCAGCCCTGCTGTGGACAATGAGCAGTTCTTC
TRBV12-3/TRBV12-4	TRBJ2-1	-	-	CASSILSWSSYNEQFF	TGTGCCAGCAGTATCCTTAGCTGGAGCTCCTACAATGAGCAGTTCTTC
TRBV12-3/TRBV12-4	TRBJ2-3	TRBD2	-	CASRQRLAGAGDTQYF	TGTGCCAGCCGACAACGACTAGCGGGAGCAGGAGATACGCAGTATTTT
TRBV3-1	TRBJ1-5	-	few	CASSQKSGGGNQPQHF	TGTGCCAGCAGCCAAAAATCAGGAGGGGGCAATCAGCCCCAGCATTTT
TRBV20-1	TRBJ1-6	-	many	CSVQGATNSPLHF	TGCAGCGTTCAAGGGGCTACTAATTCACCCCTCCACTTT
TRBV11-2	TRBJ2-5	-	-	CASSLEALTQYF	TGTGCCAGCAGCTTAGAGGCTTTAACCCAGTACTTC
TRBV2	TRBJ2-2	-	-	CASSVHTTPGELFF	TGTGCCAGCAGTGTACATACTACCCCCGGGGAGCTGTTTTTT
TRBV20-1	TRBJ1-1	-	-	CSAGAISVNTEAFF	TGCAGTGCTGGGGCCATCTCGGTGAACACTGAAGCTTTCTTT
TRBV9	TRBJ1-5	-	few	CASGGTFNQPQHF	TGTGCCAGCGGAGGTACCTTTAATCAGCCCCAGCATTTT
TRBV20-1	TRBJ2-5	TRBD2	-	CSASRLAGGSETQYF	TGCAGTGCTAGCCGACTAGCGGGAGGGTCAGAGACCCAGTACTTC
TRBV3-1	TRBJ2-5	TRBD2	few	CASSPTSGGDETQYF	TGTGCCAGCAGCCCAACGAGCGGGGGGGATGAGACCCAGTACTTC